The present T cell receptor (beta chain) was sequenced within a study of T cells in Graves' hyperthyroidism and ophthalmopathy. This clonotype was recorded many times. The CDR3 runs to 13 residues. Deletions cut 8 bases from V and 1 base from J, with 11 bases between. Germline V gene lookup returns CDR1 MDHEN and CDR2 SYDVKM. Amplification of TCR beta CDR3 regions was performed using RNA transcripts as template. A set of HTBI primers served as the primers for a first-round RT-PCR of the TCR CDR3. Each CDR3 protein is one row after TCRdb ran MiXCR on the multiplex PCR reads. Of 500,000 to 750,000 distinct CDR3 sequences listed, over 12% are singletons. Each diagnosis drew on symptoms, thyroxine, TRAb, thyroid ultrasound and orbital computed tomography findings. More than 9.5 ml fresh peripheral blood yielded the PBMCs.

The origin of this receptor is a woman aged 18-30 years with Graves' ophthalmopathy. The chain couples TRBV28 to TRBJ1-2; D is possibly TRBD1 (6 bases). The sample comprised blood. CDR3 region: CASGGSNNYGYTF. The CDR3 nucleotides are TGTGCCAGCGGGGGCAGTAATAACTATGGCTACACCTTC.